The T cell receptor (beta chain) described here comes from a study of blood T cell repertoires in COVID-19. The CDR3 loop spans 14 amino acids. Germline assignment: CDR1 LNHDA and CDR2 SQIVND (reference sequence). Trimming shortened V by 1 base and J by 4 bases, and 11 bases separated the two germline ends. Here immunoSEQ multiplex PCR was the method, and the copy in TCRdb shows in-frame clones only, minus some. The top ten clones hold 12% of a sample with 200,000 to 300,000 clones, approximately 85% of them seen once. The chain uses TRBV19 and TRBJ2-7; D may be TRBD2 (6 bases). This sequence was found in a woman in her sixties or seventies with active or convalescent COVID-19. The sequencing sample was made of peripheral blood. CDR3 residues: CASSIAEGVYEQYF. The CDR3 DNA is TGTGCCAGTAGTATAGCGGAGGGAGTTTACGAGCAGTACTTC.